This entry features one TCR beta chain sequence. What it binds is not known. This sample was included in a study of cytomegalovirus exposure and HLA in healthy donors. Study-wide results and caveats: Among the sequence variants, a highly shared cluster was likely an artifact of sequencing. On later analysis, the bulk of CMV-associated TCR beta chains appeared to be HLA-restricted. Presence/absence analyses supposed approximately even sequencing depth among donors.

60 Vbeta and 13 Jbeta primers were used in PCR. Using immunoSEQ multiplex PCR, the repertoire was profiled, and TCRdb retains in-frame clones only, with some absent. This table has about 130,000 clones, around four fifths appearing once. Germline V lookup: CDR1 SGHRS, CDR2 YFSETQ. Unmatched junction bases numbered 9, after V lost 0 bases and J lost 3 bases. The CDR3 has 17 amino acids. Sequenced sample: PBMCs. This chain connects TRBV5-1 to TRBJ2-1, with 7 positions matching TRBD1. The source of this sequence is a middle-aged woman in good health and CMV-seropositive. Here the CDR3 DNA reads TGCGCCAGCAGCTTGGCAGCACAGGGGCCGAGCTACAATGAGCAGTTCTTC. Translated: CASSLAAQGPSYNEQFF.